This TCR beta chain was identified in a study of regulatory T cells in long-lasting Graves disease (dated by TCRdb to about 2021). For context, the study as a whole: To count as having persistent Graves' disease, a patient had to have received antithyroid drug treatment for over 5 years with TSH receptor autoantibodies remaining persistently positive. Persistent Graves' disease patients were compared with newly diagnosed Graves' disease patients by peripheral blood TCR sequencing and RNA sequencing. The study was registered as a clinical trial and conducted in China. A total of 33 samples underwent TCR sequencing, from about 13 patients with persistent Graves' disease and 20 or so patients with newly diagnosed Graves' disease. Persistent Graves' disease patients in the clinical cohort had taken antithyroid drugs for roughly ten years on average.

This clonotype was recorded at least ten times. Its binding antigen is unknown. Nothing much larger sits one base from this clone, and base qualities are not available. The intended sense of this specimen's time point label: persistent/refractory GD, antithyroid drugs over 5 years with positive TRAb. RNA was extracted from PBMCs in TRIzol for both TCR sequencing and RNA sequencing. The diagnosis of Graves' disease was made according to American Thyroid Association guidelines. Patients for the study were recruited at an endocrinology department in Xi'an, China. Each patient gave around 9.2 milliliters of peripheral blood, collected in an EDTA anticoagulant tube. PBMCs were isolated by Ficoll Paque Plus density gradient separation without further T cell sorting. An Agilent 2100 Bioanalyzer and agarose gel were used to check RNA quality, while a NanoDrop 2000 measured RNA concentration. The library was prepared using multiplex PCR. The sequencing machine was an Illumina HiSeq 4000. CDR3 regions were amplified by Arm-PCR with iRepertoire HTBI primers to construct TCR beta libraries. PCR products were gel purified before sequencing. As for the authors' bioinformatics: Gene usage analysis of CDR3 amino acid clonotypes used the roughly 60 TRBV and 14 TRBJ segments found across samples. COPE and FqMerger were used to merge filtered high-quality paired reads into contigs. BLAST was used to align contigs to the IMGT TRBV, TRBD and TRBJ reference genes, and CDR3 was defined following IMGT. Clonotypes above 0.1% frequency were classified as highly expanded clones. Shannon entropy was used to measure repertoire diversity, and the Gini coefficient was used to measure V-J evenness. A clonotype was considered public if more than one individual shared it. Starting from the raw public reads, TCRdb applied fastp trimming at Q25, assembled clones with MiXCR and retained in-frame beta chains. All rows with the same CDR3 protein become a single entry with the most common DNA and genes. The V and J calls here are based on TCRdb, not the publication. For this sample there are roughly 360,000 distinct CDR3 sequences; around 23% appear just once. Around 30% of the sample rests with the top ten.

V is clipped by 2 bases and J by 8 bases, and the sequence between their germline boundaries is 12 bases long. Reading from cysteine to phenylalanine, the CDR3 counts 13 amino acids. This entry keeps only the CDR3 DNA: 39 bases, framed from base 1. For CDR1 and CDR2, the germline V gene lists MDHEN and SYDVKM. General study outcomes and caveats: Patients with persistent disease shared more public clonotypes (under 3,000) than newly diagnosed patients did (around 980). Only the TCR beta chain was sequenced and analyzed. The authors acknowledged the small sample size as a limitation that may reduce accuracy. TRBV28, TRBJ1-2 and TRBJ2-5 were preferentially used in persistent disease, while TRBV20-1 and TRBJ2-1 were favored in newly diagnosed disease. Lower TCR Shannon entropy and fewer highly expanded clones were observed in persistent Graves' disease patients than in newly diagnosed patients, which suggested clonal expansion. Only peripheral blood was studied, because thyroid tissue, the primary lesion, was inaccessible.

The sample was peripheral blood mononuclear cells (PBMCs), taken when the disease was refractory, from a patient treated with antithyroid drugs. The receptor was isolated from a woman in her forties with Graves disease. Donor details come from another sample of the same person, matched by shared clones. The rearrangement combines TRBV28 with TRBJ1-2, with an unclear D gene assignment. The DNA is TGTGCCAGCAGTTTAGGGCCGCTATCCGGCTACACCTTC. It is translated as CASSLGPLSGYTF.